A single sample is the source of the 29 T cell receptor beta chains below, sequenced in a study of OX40 agonist ivuxolimab in advanced cancers. The data were produced by immunoSEQ multiplex PCR, yet TCRdb's version contains in-frame clones alone and is incomplete. The sample contains some 99,000 clones, less than 95% of which appear only once. The input for sequencing was CD4+ or CD8+ T cells sorted from blood, taken in a trial of the OX40 agonist ivuxolimab. The source of these receptors is an adult with an advanced solid tumor such as melanoma, head and neck, liver or kidney cancer.

The genes are TRBV6-1 and TRBJ2-3; 10 bases agree with TRBD2. Unmatched junction bases numbered 4, after V lost 5 bases and J lost 2 bases. CDR3 length equals 15 residues. CDR1 is MNHNS, CDR2 SASEGT, per germline. The DNA of the CDR3 is TGTGCCAGCAGTCTACTAGCGGGACTCACAGATACGCAGTATTTT. Its protein is CASSLLAGLTDTQYF.

The chain uses TRBV28 and TRBJ2-7, with D tentatively TRBD1 (6 bases). Germline V gene lookup returns CDR1 MDHEN and CDR2 SYDVKM. The CDR3 sequence is 15 residues long. The germline V and J ends were trimmed by 6 bases and 1 base, with 16 bases remaining between them. The CDR3 reads CASSHSGTSSYEQYF. The CDR3 coding sequence is TGTGCCAGCAGCCACTCCGGGACATCTTCCTACGAGCAGTACTTC.

This chain joins TRBV7-9 and TRBJ1-4; D is uncertain. The germline V gene has CDR1 SEHNR and CDR2 FQNEAQ (reference sequence). The V end lost 4 bases, the J end lost 7 bases, and 13 bases lay between the germline ends. This CDR3 is 14 amino acids long. CDR3 protein: CASSSSGASEKLFF. CDR3 nucleotide sequence: TGTGCCAGCAGCTCCTCAGGAGCTAGTGAAAAACTGTTTTTT.

The chain has TRBV11-3 and TRBJ2-3, with 7 nucleotides matching TRBD1. V gave up 4 bases and J gave up 4 bases; unmatched junction bases: 11. The CDR3 runs to 16 residues. From germline, CDR1 is SGHNT and CDR2 YENEEA. The CDR3 is CASSSRQGWGADTQYF. The CDR3 region has the DNA TGTGCCAGCAGCTCGAGACAGGGATGGGGCGCAGATACGCAGTATTTT.

This sequence joins TRBV11-2 and TRBJ2-2, with D perhaps TRBD2 (6 bases). The V gene lost 3 bases and the J gene lost 0 bases, with 8 bases spanning the gap. The V gene's germline CDR1 is SGHAT and CDR2 FQNNGV. This CDR3 contains 15 residues. As DNA, the CDR3 is TGTGCCAGCAGCTTTCGCGGGACGAACACCGGGGAGCTGTTTTTT. It codes for CASSFRGTNTGELFF.

The chain is built from TRBV5-5 and TRBJ1-1; D not resolved. The CDR3 sequence is 13 residues long. The V end lost 3 bases, the J end lost 2 bases, and 8 bases lay between the germline ends. The germline V gene encodes CDR1 SGHKS and CDR2 YYEKEE (reference sequence). The CDR3 sequence is CASSSTVNTEAFF. CDR3 in DNA: TGTGCCAGCAGCTCAACAGTAAACACTGAAGCTTTCTTT.

The chain has TRBV5-1 and TRBJ1-3; no definite D call. CDR1 is SGHRS, CDR2 YFSETQ, per germline. Trimming left V 3 bases short and J 0 bases short, with 13 bases between. This CDR3 contains 16 residues. CDR3 DNA: TGCGCCAGCAGCTCCCAAAGGGCGAGCTCTGGAAACACCATATATTTT. This codes for CASSSQRASSGNTIYF.

The chain couples TRBV6-1 to TRBJ2-1, with a tentative D call TRBD2 (5 bases). Germline V CDR1 and CDR2: MNHNS, SASEGT. This CDR3 comprises 15 residues. V gave up 7 bases and J gave up 4 bases, with 17 bases separating them. The CDR3, as DNA: TGTGCCAGCACCCCTGAGCTAGCTCGATACAATGAGCAGTTCTTC. Its protein is CASTPELARYNEQFF.

The rearrangement links TRBV6-6 to TRBJ2-1; 10 bases fit TRBD2. Germline V CDR1 and CDR2: MNHNY, SVGAGI (reference sequence). The CDR3 consists of 15 residues. Trimming at V came to 2 bases and at J to 7 bases, leaving 5 bases not matched to a gene. This CDR3 reads CASSYLAGVGNEQFF. Here the CDR3 DNA reads TGTGCCAGCAGTTACCTAGCGGGAGTAGGGAATGAGCAGTTCTTC.

This chain joins TRBV6-1 and TRBJ2-7; 11 bases are shared with TRBD1. J lost 6 bases, V lost 7 bases, and 11 bases had no gene match. Germline CDR1 and CDR2: MNHNS and SASEGT. This CDR3 comprises 15 residues. The CDR3 reads CASIYHGTGGTEQYF. DNA of the CDR3: TGTGCCAGCATCTACCACGGGACAGGGGGGACCGAGCAGTACTTC.

The chain employs TRBV28 and TRBJ1-6, with D hard to call. The germline V gene has CDR1 MDHEN and CDR2 SYDVKM. This CDR3 has 12 residues. V lost 6 bases, J lost 7 bases, and 7 bases lay in between. The DNA of the CDR3 is TGTGCCAGCAGCGCGGGGAATTCACCCCTCCACTTT. Encoded protein: CASSAGNSPLHF.

The chain uses TRBV28 and TRBJ2-3; 13 nucleotides match TRBD2. The CDR3 consists of 19 residues. CDR1 is MDHEN and CDR2 is SYDVKM in the germline V gene. V shed 5 bases, J shed 2 bases, and the junction held 13 bases outside the gene matches. The DNA for the CDR3 is TGTGCCAGCAGTGCTGCCGGGACTAGCGGGGAAATCCTCACAGATACGCAGTATTTT. It encodes CASSAAGTSGEILTDTQYF.

V gene TRBV5-1 combines with J gene TRBJ1-2, with 7 nucleotides matching TRBD1. Losses at the gene ends were 0 bases for V and 7 bases for J; bases not matched to a gene: 3. The CDR3 covers 13 residues. Germline V gene data show CDR1 as SGHRS and CDR2 as YFSETQ. CDR3 residues: CASSLGQGGGYTF. The DNA of the CDR3 is TGCGCCAGCAGCTTGGGACAGGGCGGTGGCTACACCTTC.

The chain couples TRBV25-1 to TRBJ2-2; D unresolved. The CDR3 has 16 amino acids. With 0 bases removed from V and 6 bases from J, the gap between germline ends came to 14 bases. Germline CDR1 and CDR2: MGHDK and SYGVNS. The CDR3 sequence: CASSEYSQTRSGELFF. CDR3 DNA sequence: TGTGCCAGCAGTGAATATTCTCAAACGCGGTCCGGGGAGCTGTTTTTT.

The rearrangement joins TRBV9 to TRBJ2-7; D is possibly TRBD2 (6 bases). Trimming removed 0 bases at V and 2 bases at J, with 12 bases between. CDR1 and CDR2 (germline): SGDLS, YYNGEE. The CDR3 has 15 amino acids. The CDR3 DNA is TGTGCCAGCAGCGTAGCCCCCGGGGGAACCTACGAGCAGTACTTC. Protein sequence: CASSVAPGGTYEQYF.

Worth noting for this clone: An end of the junction does not agree with germline; a read error may underlie this. The genes are TRBV7-2 and TRBJ2-7; 10 bases align to TRBD2. Germline values: CDR1 SGHTA, CDR2 FQGNSA. There are 15 residues in the CDR3. CDR3 sequence (DNA): TGTGCCAGCAGCCTAGCGGGGGTGAGCTCCTACGAGCAGTACTTC. Translated, it gives CASSLAGVSSYEQYF.

The CDR3 DNA follows: TGTGCCAGCAGGACACCCGCCGGGACGGGGGATAACTATGGCTACACCTTC. It specifies CASRTPAGTGDNYGYTF. The chain is built from TRBV28 and TRBJ1-2; D possibly corresponds to TRBD1 (5 bases). Trimming removed 6 bases at V and 1 base at J, with 21 bases between. This CDR3 is built from 17 residues. Per the germline V gene, CDR1 is MDHEN and CDR2 is SYDVKM.

V and J are TRBV11-1 and TRBJ2-5; D remains unclear. The CDR3 length is 15 residues. With 0 bases removed from V and 4 bases from J, the gap between germline ends came to 12 bases. CDR1 and CDR2 (germline): SGHAT, FQDESV (reference sequence). Written as DNA, the CDR3 is TGTGCCAGCAGCTTAGCGGGCTATTTGGGAGAGACCCAGTACTTC. Translation: CASSLAGYLGETQYF.

In this sample, this clone turned up once. The chain employs TRBV6-7 and TRBJ2-7, with D maybe TRBD1 (6 bases). TRBV6-7 is identified as an open reading frame with a role that is uncertain. V dropped 0 bases and J dropped 2 bases, with 11 bases sitting between them. The CDR3 is 15 amino acids. CDR3 coding DNA: TGTGCCAGCAGTTACTCACCGGACAGTACCTACGAGCAGTACTTC. Translation: CASSYSPDSTYEQYF.

This chain connects TRBV19 to TRBJ1-2; TRBD1 might be the D (5 bases). The CDR3 extends over 15 amino acids. Trimming took 3 bases from V and 4 from J, leaving 15 bases between them. The germline V gene encodes CDR1 LNHDA and CDR2 SQIVND (reference sequence). The CDR3 region has the DNA TGTGCCAGTAGTATGTATCAGGGCGAGGCCTATGGCTACACCTTC. Amino acids: CASSMYQGEAYGYTF.

This clone was seen once. The rearrangement joins TRBV10-2 to TRBJ2-6; 9 bases line up with TRBD2. Germline V gene data show CDR1 as WSHSY and CDR2 as SAAADI. Trimming at V came to 3 bases and at J to 4 bases, leaving 16 bases not matched to a gene. The CDR3 consists of 20 residues. The CDR3 region has the DNA TGCGCCAGCAGTGAACTCCGGGGGCGGGAGGGCCCGACCGGGGCCAACGTCCTGACTTTC. Its translation is CASSELRGREGPTGANVLTF.

In this sample, this clone turned up once. This chain joins TRBV9 and TRBJ2-1; TRBD2 agrees at 7 bases. The CDR3 loop spans 16 amino acids. Germline CDR1 SGDLS, CDR2 YYNGEE. The V segment lost 0 bases and the J segment 0 bases; nucleotides outside the gene matches: 3. The CDR3 here is CASSVDGGSSYNEQFF. CDR3 coding DNA: TGTGCCAGCAGCGTAGATGGCGGGAGCTCCTACAATGAGCAGTTCTTC.

The chain employs TRBV7-2 and TRBJ2-7; D is ambiguous. Germline CDR1 reads SGHTA; CDR2 reads FQGNSA. V lost 1 base, J lost 0 bases, and 13 bases lay in between. CDR3 size: 16 residues. For the CDR3, the DNA is TGTGCCAGCAGCTTAGTTCAGCAAATCCTCTCCTACGAGCAGTACTTC. It is translated as CASSLVQQILSYEQYF.

J is TRBJ1-4 and V is TRBV9; 9 nucleotides align to TRBD1. The germline V gene encodes CDR1 SGDLS and CDR2 YYNGEE. J lost 8 bases, V lost 3 bases, and 8 bases had no gene match. CDR3 length: 15 amino acids. CDR3 bases: TGTGCCAGCAGCGAATCAAAGGACAGGGGAGAAAAACTGTTTTTT. Amino acid sequence: CASSESKDRGEKLFF.

The chain combines TRBV23-1 with TRBJ2-7, with 8 nucleotides matching TRBD1. Being an ORF, TRBV23-1 has a function that is uncertain. The CDR3 has 16 residues. Germline trimming cut 1 base from V and 4 bases from J; bases unmatched to any gene: 9. In DNA, the CDR3 is TGCGCCAGCAGTCAATTCCCCAGGGGGCTGAGGTACGAGCAGTACTTC. As protein: CASSQFPRGLRYEQYF.

Only a few counts were recorded for this clone. CDR3: CASLLTASYEQYF. Here the CDR3 DNA reads TGTGCCAGCTTATTGACAGCCAGCTACGAGCAGTACTTC. The rearrangement links TRBV6-1 to TRBJ2-7; perhaps TRBD1 as D (5 bases). This CDR3 comprises 13 residues. V lost 8 bases and J lost 3, with 14 bases in between. Germline CDR1 and CDR2: MNHNS and SASEGT.

This clone was seen just once. The V call is TRBV7-2, the J call TRBJ2-7; possible D gene TRBD2, 7 bases. This CDR3 is built from 17 residues. Trimming removed 5 bases at V and 5 bases at J, with 25 bases between. In germline, CDR1 is SGHTA, CDR2 FQGNSA. This CDR3 reads CASSPRGGRVINDEQYF. Here the CDR3 DNA reads TGTGCCAGCAGCCCCCGAGGGGGGAGGGTGATCAACGACGAGCAGTACTTC. Drawing the rest from reference TRBV7-2 and TRBJ2-7, the complete variable domain is GAGVSQSPSNKVTEKGKDVELRCDPISGHTALYWYRQSLGQGLEFLIYFQGNSAPDKSGLPSDRFSAERTGGSVSTLTIQRTQQEDSAVYLCASSPRGGRVINDEQYFGPGTRLTVT.

J is TRBJ2-6 and V is TRBV18, with 12 bases matching TRBD1. This CDR3 region has 17 residues. Germline CDR1 and CDR2: KGHSH and LQKENI. J lost 0 bases, V lost 4 bases, and 1 base had no gene match. CDR3 bases: TGTGCCAGCTCACTGGGACAGGGGGCCTCTGGGGCCAACGTCCTGACTTTC. It is translated as CASSLGQGASGANVLTF.

The genes are TRBV7-2 and TRBJ2-3; TRBD2 is a possible D gene (5 bases). Deletions cut 6 bases from V and 2 bases from J, with 18 bases between. The CDR3 has 16 amino acids. Germline loops: CDR1 SGHTA, CDR2 FQGNSA. This CDR3 reads CASRSGRGGDTDTQYF. CDR3 nucleotides: TGTGCCAGCAGATCCGGACGCGGAGGAGACACAGATACGCAGTATTTT.